This is a list of T cell receptor beta chains from one sample in a study of blood T cell repertoires in COVID-19. This table comes from immunoSEQ multiplex PCR, and its TCRdb copy is limited to in-frame clones, with some not included. The data hold 130,000 to 150,000 clones, with approximately 91% observed a single time. Sequencing was performed on peripheral blood. These receptors came from a man in his 70s with acute or convalescent COVID-19. Each CDR3 is given with its conserved first and last residue. A D gene is named only where the DNA matches it firmly. Clone size is shown for a subset of rows, as once, few, many or a class of expanded clone.

NA,TRBJ2-5,TRBV9,many,CASSVGDSQTQYF,TGTGCCAGCAGCGTAGGCGATAGCCAGACCCAGTACTTC
TRBD1,TRBJ2-1,TRBV5-1,NA,CASFIRTGVFNEQFF,TGCGCCAGCTTTATTCGGACAGGGGTCTTCAATGAGCAGTTCTTC
TRBD1,TRBJ2-7,TRBV28,NA,CASSDSGTGVREQYF,TGTGCCAGCAGCGATTCCGGGACAGGCGTGCGGGAGCAGTACTTC
NA,TRBJ2-5,TRBV27,NA,CASSLSTRTANSQETQYF,TGTGCCAGCAGTTTATCGACGAGGACAGCGAACTCCCAAGAGACCCAGTACTTC
NA,TRBJ1-4,TRBV7-9,NA,CASSLASLTNEKLFF,TGTGCCAGCAGCTTAGCCTCTCTGACTAATGAAAAACTGTTTTTT
TRBD2,TRBJ2-3,TRBV4-1,once,CASRPSGSSGRWGTDTQYF,TGCGCCAGCAGACCTTCTGGGAGTAGCGGGAGGTGGGGCACAGATACGCAGTATTTT
TRBD1,TRBJ2-7,TRBV5-1,NA,CASQGQGVTYEQYF,TGCGCCAGCCAGGGACAGGGGGTGACCTACGAGCAGTACTTC
TRBD1,TRBJ1-1,TRBV29-1,NA,CSGLGQGATEAFF,TGCAGCGGACTCGGACAGGGGGCGACTGAAGCTTTCTTT
TRBD1,TRBJ1-5,TRBV2,NA,CASSGAGGKGNQPQHF,TGTGCCAGCAGTGGGGCAGGGGGGAAGGGCAATCAGCCCCAGCATTTT
NA,TRBJ2-5,TRBV5-1,NA,CASSFSGRETQYF,TGCGCCAGCAGCTTCTCAGGTCGGGAGACCCAGTACTTC
NA,TRBJ1-1,TRBV28,once,CATTDRHEAFF,TGTGCCACCACAGACAGACATGAAGCTTTCTTT
NA,TRBJ1-6,TRBV6-5,NA,CASSSRRGGSPLHF,TGTGCCAGCAGTTCCAGGAGGGGGGGATCACCCCTCCACTTT
NA,TRBJ1-4,TRBV4-2,NA,CASSQSLQGGEKLFF,TGTGCCAGCAGCCAATCGTTGCAGGGAGGTGAAAAACTGTTTTTT
NA,TRBJ1-2,TRBV3-1/TRBV3-2,NA,CASSQVSGQTFYGYTF,TGTGCCAGCAGCCAGGTTTCCGGACAGACCTTCTATGGCTACACCTTC
NA,TRBJ1-2,TRBV7-2,NA,CASSLTGNTAAGYTF,TGTGCCAGCAGCCTCACAGGGAACACCGCAGCTGGCTACACCTTC
NA,TRBJ1-1,TRBV7-6,NA,CASTSGMNTEAFF,TGTGCCAGCACCTCGGGGATGAACACTGAAGCTTTCTTT
TRBD1,TRBJ1-5,TRBV6-1,NA,CASSVRPGQGSDNQPQHF,TGTGCCAGCAGTGTTAGGCCGGGACAGGGGTCGGACAATCAGCCCCAGCATTTT
TRBD1,TRBJ1-2,TRBV19,NA,CASRNPTGTYGYTF,TGTGCCAGTAGGAACCCGACAGGGACCTATGGCTACACCTTC
TRBD2,TRBJ2-2,TRBV5-5,NA,CASSSSSGGNTGELFF,TGTGCCAGCAGTTCCTCTAGCGGGGGGAACACCGGGGAGCTGTTTTTT
NA,TRBJ1-2,TRBV11-2,NA,CASSLAGGRVDYGYTF,TGTGCCAGCAGCTTAGCCGGAGGGCGGGTAGACTATGGCTACACCTTC
TRBD1,TRBJ1-2,TRBV28,NA,CASSPQGQGPYGYTF,TGTGCCAGCAGTCCTCAGGGACAGGGCCCCTATGGCTACACCTTC
TRBD2,TRBJ2-5,TRBV5-1,NA,CASSTGTSGETQYF,TGCGCCAGCAGCACCGGGACTAGCGGTGAGACCCAGTACTTC
NA,TRBJ2-3,TRBV4-1,NA,CASSPPRGAIDTQYF,TGCGCCAGCAGCCCCCCCCGGGGGGCAATCGATACGCAGTATTTT
TRBD1,TRBJ1-5,TRBV28,NA,CASRRDRGMDQPQHF,TGTGCCAGCAGACGGGACAGGGGAATGGATCAGCCCCAGCATTTT
TRBD2,TRBJ2-1,TRBV30,NA,CAWSSSGKGNEQFF,TGTGCCTGGAGTTCTAGCGGGAAGGGCAATGAGCAGTTCTTC
NA,TRBJ2-2,TRBV18,NA,CASSPTPGAYHRNTGELFF,TGTGCCAGCTCACCAACTCCAGGGGCCTATCATCGAAACACCGGGGAGCTGTTTTTT
NA,TRBJ1-3,TRBV19,few,CASSMSGTGNTIYF,TGTGCCAGTAGTATGTCGGGGACTGGAAACACCATATATTTT
NA,TRBJ1-4,TRBV18,NA,CASSPPGGTVNEKLFF,TGTGCCAGCTCACCACCGGGGGGGACGGTGAATGAAAAACTGTTTTTT
TRBD2,TRBJ2-2,TRBV28,NA,CASSLWGLAGNLAGELFF,TGTGCCAGCAGTTTATGGGGACTAGCGGGAAACTTGGCCGGGGAGCTGTTTTTT
TRBD1,TRBJ2-1,TRBV5-1,NA,CASSRGQGIGSYNEQFF,TGCGCCAGCAGCAGGGGGCAGGGGATAGGCTCCTACAATGAGCAGTTCTTC
NA,TRBJ2-4,TRBV21-1,NA,CFRGNIQYF,TGTTTCAGGGGGAACATTCAGTACTTC
NA,TRBJ2-5,TRBV5-6,NA,CASSLRGGGVETQYF,TGTGCCAGCAGCTTGAGAGGGGGGGGCGTAGAGACCCAGTACTTC
NA,TRBJ1-5,TRBV6-1,NA,CASSESGPQHF,TGTGCCAGCAGTGAGAGTGGGCCCCAGCATTTT